This TCR beta chain was sequenced in a study of beta chain features in type 1 diabetes. Overall study: All samples combined gave about 100 million sorted cells for examination.

Study-level points and caveats: Possible PCR preference for shorter templates applied equally to patients and controls.

In this sample, this clone turned up a few times. Antigen unknown. Every donor provided one heparinised blood draw, which averaged approximately 100 mL. Purity (above 95%) was reached by all sorted populations. Every isolated RNA sample was fully reverse transcribed, so sequencing captured expressed TCRB transcripts. Profiled with immunoSEQ multiplex PCR; TCRdb holds only in-frame clones, not every one. The table shows over 500,000 clones, with around a sixth occurring only once. Germline loops: CDR1 SGHNT, CDR2 YYREEE (reference sequence). Trimming removed 4 bases at V and 3 bases at J, with 16 bases between. The CDR3 consists of 15 residues.

This TCR came from a man aged 18-30 years in good health. Sequenced: naive CD4+ T cells from blood. The chain uses TRBV5-4 and TRBJ2-5, with D tentatively TRBD2 (6 bases). CDR3 residues: CASSQDGAGKETQYF. The CDR3 nucleotides read TGTGCCAGCAGCCAAGATGGCGCGGGGAAAGAGACCCAGTACTTC. Combining the CDR3 with reference TRBV5-4 and TRBJ2-5 gives the whole variable domain ETGVTQSPTHLIKTRGQQVTLRCSSQSGHNTVSWYQQALGQGPQFIFQYYREEENGRGNFPPRFSGLQFPNYSSELNVNALELDDSALYLCASSQDGAGKETQYFGPGTRLLVL.